This TCR beta chain emerged from a study of breast tumors, draining lymph nodes, adjacent tissues. A word on this clonotype: As yet, its antigen is unknown.

Whole-study findings and limits: Most tumor T cells seemingly derive from lymph node, then expand in tumor. Tumor and nontumor repertoires were significantly more similar in luminal-like than in basal-like breast cancer.

Per germline, CDR1 SGHRS and CDR2 YFSETQ. V gave up 1 base and J gave up 8 bases, with 12 bases separating them. The CDR3 length is 14 residues. A single record per CDR3 protein comes from TCRdb applying MiXCR to the multiplex PCR reads. Among about 20,000 distinct CDR3 sequences listed, over 40% were seen once. The source of this sequence is a female donor with breast cancer. Some clones in this sample may be carry-over from other donors' samples. The chain has TRBV5-1 and TRBJ1-4; a possible D gene is TRBD1 (6 bases). The sequencing sample was made of breast tumor tissue. Written as DNA, the CDR3 is TGCGCCAGCAGCTTGAGCAGGGGAGGCGAAAAACTGTTTTTT. It translates to CASSLSRGGEKLFF.